This record covers a single T cell receptor beta chain. These data originate in a study of blood T cell repertoires in COVID-19. About the study: Samples of COVID-19 (acute and convalescent) were obtained from the United States, Italy and Spain. PBMCs, B-cell-depleted T cells, or T cells were the source of the cDNA or gDNA that made up the material.

The CDR3 extends over 21 amino acids. In the authors' workflow: By means of reference gene primer amplification, nucleated cell counts were estimated. Libraries were prepared by immunoSEQ multiplex PCR; TCRdb keeps only in-frame clonotypes and omits some of them. V and J calls and clone size are as listed in that table; D and trimming were resolved from the DNA. Among roughly 70,000 clones listed, 65% to 85% were seen once. The V and J genes are TRBV21-1 and TRBJ2-1; the DNA was not compared with TRBD2, the D call given in the table. TRBV21-1 is deemed a pseudogene. The TCR comes from a woman in her sixties or seventies with acute or convalescent COVID-19. Input material: peripheral blood. The CDR3 nucleotides read TGTGCCAGCAGCAGGGCACTCGGTCGAAGGCTAGCGGGGGTCCGCTACAATGAGCAGTTCTTC. The encoded protein is CASSRALGRRLAGVRYNEQFF.